This entry features one T cell receptor (beta chain) sequence. The sample originates from a study of blood T cell repertoires in COVID-19. The overall study: Acute and convalescent COVID-19 samples came from the United States, Italy and Spain. Sources were T cells, B-cell-depleted T cells, or PBMCs; the material itself was cDNA or gDNA.

CDR1 and CDR2 (germline): MNHEY, SVGEGT. CDR3 length: 18 amino acids. Trimming stripped 2 bases from V and 4 bases from J, with 18 bases between. Per the original methods: Nucleated cell counts were estimated from reference gene primer amplification. This table comes from immunoSEQ multiplex PCR, and its TCRdb copy is limited to in-frame clones, with some not included. V and J calls and clone size are given by that table; D and trimming were obtained from the DNA. The sample yields about 220,000 clones, approximately 80% seen once. The chain is built from TRBV6-2 or TRBV6-3 and TRBJ2-6; the D gene is possibly TRBD2 (5 bases). This receptor was obtained from a man aged 50 or older with active or convalescent COVID-19. Sequencing was done on a sample of peripheral blood. The CDR3: CASSYHTGGASGANVLTF. CDR3 nucleotides: TGTGCCAGCAGTTACCATACTGGAGGAGCTTCGGGGGCCAACGTCCTGACTTTC.